This passage covers 6 T cell receptor beta chains from one sample sequenced in a study of T cell responses to AZD1222 COVID-19 vaccine. This table comes from immunoSEQ multiplex PCR, and its TCRdb copy is limited to in-frame clones, with some not included. The profile shows over 150,000 clones, 75% to 90% of them singletons. The sample here was peripheral blood, taken on day 0 of AZD1222 vaccination. The receptor source for this set is an adult in good health.

The chain joins TRBV19 to TRBJ2-2, with TRBD2 as a possible D gene (5 bases). This CDR3 region has 13 residues. CDR1 is LNHDA, CDR2 SQIVND, per germline (reference sequence). Between the trimmed V and J ends, which lost 5 bases and 4 bases, there was a span of 8 bases. This CDR3 reads CASSSGFTGELFF. DNA for the CDR3: TGTGCCAGTAGTTCGGGGTTCACCGGGGAGCTGTTTTTT.

This chain connects TRBV19 to TRBJ1-2; D call uncertain. The germline CDR1 and CDR2 sequences are LNHDA and SQIVND (reference sequence). The CDR3 length is 13 residues. Trimming stripped 6 bases from V and 1 base from J, with 9 bases between. The CDR3 sequence: CASSAGSNYGYTF. The CDR3 nucleotides read TGTGCCAGTAGCGCCGGGAGTAACTATGGCTACACCTTC.

The chain joins TRBV20-1 to TRBJ1-3; D not resolved. Germline CDR1 DFQATT, CDR2 SNEGSKA (reference sequence). The CDR3 has 17 residues. Trimming pared 3 bases from V and 0 bases from J, leaving 18 bases between. CDR3 DNA sequence: TGCAGTGCTAGTCGGACCCCCATAGGGTACTCTGGAAACACCATATATTTT. Translation gives CSASRTPIGYSGNTIYF.

This sequence joins TRBV11-3 and TRBJ2-5; TRBD1 matches 8 bases. The germline gives CDR1 SGHNT, CDR2 YENEEA. There are 16 residues in the CDR3. Trimming took 5 bases from V and 4 from J; bases not matched to a gene: 12. This chain's CDR3 is CASSRGGQGGRETQYF. CDR3 bases: TGTGCCAGCAGCAGGGGTGGACAGGGTGGGCGAGAGACCCAGTACTTC.

This clone was recorded a few times. V usage is TRBV6-6 and J usage is TRBJ1-1, with 9 bases identical to TRBD1. Germline CDR1 and CDR2: MNHNY and SVGAGI (reference sequence). V lost 6 bases and J lost 4; bases outside the gene matches: 3. The CDR3 is 13 amino acids. The CDR3 spells CASSNRGPTEAFF. The DNA of the CDR3 is TGTGCCAGCAGCAACAGGGGGCCCACTGAAGCTTTCTTT.

The chain links TRBV2 to TRBJ2-6; D uncertain. Germline V CDR1 and CDR2: SNHLY, FYNNEI. This CDR3 is 16 amino acids long. The V end lost 2 bases, the J end lost 4 bases, and 12 bases lay between the germline ends. CDR3 nucleotide sequence: TGTGCCAGCAGTGAACGGCCGTATTCCGGGGCCAACGTCCTGACTTTC. Translated: CASSERPYSGANVLTF.